The T cell receptor beta chain under discussion was sequenced for a study of CD8 T cells in Susac syndrome. Negative isolation yielded the CD8+ and CD4+ T cells, while FACS enriched the TEMRA cells. Reverse transcription of roughly 0.5 to 1 ug RNA used random hexamers. From the immunoSEQ multiplex PCR reads, TCRdb called clonotypes with MiXCR, one entry per CDR3 protein. The data contain about 200,000 distinct CDR3 sequences, about 95% of them seen just once; the ten biggest clones take up around 0.08%. The ends were cut back, 5 bases at V and 14 bases at J, with 16 bases in the middle. From germline, CDR1 is LNHNV and CDR2 YYDKDF (reference sequence). The CDR3 is 13 amino acids.

The sample consisted of CD4+ T cells from PBMCs. V gene TRBV15 combines with J gene TRBJ1-6; D unresolved. The sequence was collected from a human donor with multiple sclerosis. This chain's CDR3 is CATSLDPITALHF. The CDR3 coding sequence is TGTGCCACCAGCCTGGACCCCATCACGGCCCTCCACTTT.